The rows below give T cell receptor beta chains drawn from one sample of a study of response to subunit inactivated influenza vaccine. Using its own MiXCR run on the RT-PCR reads, TCRdb lists one record per CDR3 protein. The sample records around 490,000 distinct CDR3 sequences, around 8% being singletons. Here the sequenced sample was PBMCs from blood, taken roughly 24 months after vaccination. The receptor set was obtained from a man between 50 and 75 years old who received an inactivated influenza vaccine. CDR3s leave out the opening cysteine and the closing phenylalanine or tryptophan.

V	J	length	CDR3
TRBV6-2/TRBV6-3	TRBJ2-1	10	ASSPYYNEQF
TRBV20-1	TRBJ2-3	14	SARAPSGGPPDTQY
TRBV10-3	TRBJ2-3	12	AISGSGDTDTQY
TRBV10-3	TRBJ1-5	11	AISDGPRQPQH
TRBV20-1	TRBJ2-3	12	SARGVGGTDTQY
TRBV5-1	TRBJ2-5	12	ASSGGTSQETQY
TRBV29-1	TRBJ2-7	11	SASLGQAYEQY
TRBV12-3/TRBV12-4	TRBJ2-7	11	ASSFSVAYEQY
TRBV12-3/TRBV12-4	TRBJ2-6	15	ASSPEGVISGANVLT
TRBV30	TRBJ2-2	13	AWSGGGANTGELF
TRBV7-2	TRBJ2-6	13	ASSLAGTGANVLT
TRBV24-1	TRBJ2-1	17	ATSDPTGTSGRLGDEQF
TRBV27	TRBJ2-1	13	ASSLLSVGGNEQF
TRBV7-2	TRBJ2-7	9	ASSPGMGQY
TRBV3-1	TRBJ2-2	14	ASSPLGVGVTGGLF
TRBV10-3	TRBJ1-4	11	ATRQDGNEKLF
TRBV4-3	TRBJ1-1	14	ASSQDGQGARTEAF
TRBV18	TRBJ2-7	11	ASSPREGREQY
TRBV5-6	TRBJ2-1	10	ASSLVSGASF
TRBV29-1	TRBJ2-3	11	SVAPESTDTQY
TRBV3-1	TRBJ2-1	14	ASSQIGTGSNNEQF
TRBV20-1	TRBJ2-5	13	SASLGTGGGETQY
TRBV15	TRBJ1-4	13	ATSRSGGPNEKLF
TRBV6-5	TRBJ2-5	14	ASSYIGGTYQETQY
TRBV6-1	TRBJ1-2	12	ASRKDRGYYGYT
TRBV6-1	TRBJ2-7	14	ASSRTRDSQAYEQY
TRBV4-2	TRBJ1-2	13	ASSQETGQGRGYT
TRBV5-1	TRBJ2-1	11	ASTRELDNEQF
TRBV18	TRBJ2-2	14	ASSPPFRLNTGELF
TRBV5-1	TRBJ1-3	13	ASSLDSGAGNTIY
TRBV6-5	TRBJ1-5	13	ASSSRSTGNQPQH
TRBV10-3	TRBJ2-7	11	AISVDSFYEQY
TRBV3-1	TRBJ2-4	14	ASSQLAGLAKNIQY
TRBV4-3	TRBJ2-7	14	ASSQGPGTSVSEQY
TRBV12-3/TRBV12-4	TRBJ1-5	13	ASSTPRAGNQPQH
TRBV29-1	TRBJ2-2	11	SGSFVGSGELF
TRBV7-2	TRBJ2-7	11	ASSYGPEREQY
TRBV10-3	TRBJ2-7	11	AQQLNAGSEQY
TRBV18	TRBJ1-1	13	ASSRSEGLNTEAF
TRBV11-2	TRBJ2-4	13	ASSRQTRGGNIQY
TRBV18	TRBJ2-5	14	ASSPILADVKGTQY
TRBV28	TRBJ1-1	17	ASSLETGSRDRFGTEAF
TRBV28	TRBJ2-7	13	ASSLGQDVHYEQY
TRBV20-1	TRBJ1-5	12	SARGSAGNQPQH
TRBV5-6	TRBJ2-2	12	ASSPAGAPGELF
TRBV5-6	TRBJ2-1	17	ASSLGQGRSVPFYNEQF
TRBV10-3	TRBJ2-6	14	AISATGDSGANVLT
TRBV27	TRBJ2-1	14	ASSLAVGSSYNEQF
TRBV5-1	TRBJ1-2	11	ASSADGSYGYT
TRBV28	TRBJ2-1	11	ASSLNGAGEQF
TRBV30	TRBJ1-1	11	AWSPTGIRLTF
TRBV18	TRBJ2-2	12	ASSPEVNTGELF
TRBV7-9	TRBJ1-2	13	ASSLARTGPYGYT
TRBV10-3	TRBJ2-3	16	AISAAGTSGTPTDTQY
TRBV28	TRBJ2-7	12	ASSLSGRLYEQY
TRBV12-3/TRBV12-4	TRBJ2-1	12	ASSDRVWDNEQF
TRBV9	TRBJ2-1	14	ASSVAPQGENNEQF
TRBV7-2	TRBJ2-3	12	ASSLTENTDTQY
TRBV11-3	TRBJ1-1	10	ASSLSGTEAF
TRBV12-3/TRBV12-4	TRBJ2-1	12	ASREGQKNNEQF